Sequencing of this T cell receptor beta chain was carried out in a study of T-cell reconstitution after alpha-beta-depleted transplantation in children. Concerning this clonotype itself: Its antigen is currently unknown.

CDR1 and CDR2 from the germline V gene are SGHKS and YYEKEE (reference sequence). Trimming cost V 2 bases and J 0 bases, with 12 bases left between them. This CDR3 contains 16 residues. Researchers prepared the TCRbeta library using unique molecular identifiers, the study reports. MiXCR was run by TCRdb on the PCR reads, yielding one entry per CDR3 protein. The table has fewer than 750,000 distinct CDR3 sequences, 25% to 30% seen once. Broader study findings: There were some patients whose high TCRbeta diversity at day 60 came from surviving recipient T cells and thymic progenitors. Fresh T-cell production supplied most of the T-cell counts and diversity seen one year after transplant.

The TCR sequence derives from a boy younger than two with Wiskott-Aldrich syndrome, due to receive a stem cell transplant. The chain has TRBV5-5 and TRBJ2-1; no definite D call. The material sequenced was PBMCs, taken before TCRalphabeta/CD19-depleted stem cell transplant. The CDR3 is CASSFRTLSSYNEQFF. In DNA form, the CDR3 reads TGTGCCAGCAGCTTTCGGACCTTAAGCTCCTACAATGAGCAGTTCTTC.